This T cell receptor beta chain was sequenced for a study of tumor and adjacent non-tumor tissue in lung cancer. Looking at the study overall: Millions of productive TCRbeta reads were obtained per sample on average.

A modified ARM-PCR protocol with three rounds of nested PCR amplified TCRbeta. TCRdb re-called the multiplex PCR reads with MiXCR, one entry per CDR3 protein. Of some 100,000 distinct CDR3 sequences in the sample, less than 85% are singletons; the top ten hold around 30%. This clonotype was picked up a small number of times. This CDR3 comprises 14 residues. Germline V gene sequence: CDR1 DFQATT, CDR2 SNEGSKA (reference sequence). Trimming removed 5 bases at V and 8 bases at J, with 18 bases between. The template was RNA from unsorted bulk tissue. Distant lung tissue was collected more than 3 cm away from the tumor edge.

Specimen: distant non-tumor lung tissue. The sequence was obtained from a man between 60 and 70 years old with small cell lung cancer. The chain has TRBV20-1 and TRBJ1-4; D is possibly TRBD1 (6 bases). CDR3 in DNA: TGCAGTGCTGGGGGGGGGGCGGGGAACGAAAAACTGTTTTTT. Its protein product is CSAGGGAGNEKLFF.